This T cell receptor beta chain was obtained from a study of T cell repertoires in cytomegalovirus infection. Study-wide background: Both recently identified HLA-C-restricted and well-studied HLA-B-restricted CMV epitopes were used in the study. Indications of both CMV infection and matching HLA type were provided by public TCR beta signatures. Notes on the study in general: The ex vivo response showed dominance by HLA-C-restricted CMV-specific TCR beta clonotypes. Using cumulative public TCR beta family frequency, the authors identified those who carried CMV together with the relevant HLA.

About this clonotype: Its cognate antigen is unknown.

J gave up 0 bases and V 5 bases, and 11 bases lay outside the gene matches. Germline assignment: CDR1 MNHEY and CDR2 SVGAGI. CDR3 length: 18 residues. MiXCR was run by TCRdb on the reads, yielding one entry per CDR3 protein. The sample holds some 54,000 distinct CDR3 sequences; 15% to 20% are singletons and the top ten take about 82%. The receptor was derived from a human donor in good health (CMV status not recorded). Some clones in this sample may be carry-over from other donors' samples. This chain links TRBV6-5 with TRBJ2-1; 9 bases fit TRBD2. Sequencing was performed on CD8+ T cells from cultured PBMCs, taken from culture after CMV antigen stimulation. Here the CDR3 DNA reads TGTGCCAGCAGTCAACTAGCGGGTCCTATAAGCTCCTACAATGAGCAGTTCTTC. This gives the protein CASSQLAGPISSYNEQFF.